This is a list of T cell receptor beta chains from one sample in a study of molecular identifiers for immune sequencing clone quantification. TCRdb itself ran the PCR reads through MiXCR, one entry per CDR3 protein. Of around 480,000 distinct CDR3 sequences listed, roughly 23% were seen once; the top ten hold around 0.86%. The sample was naive CD8+ T cells from blood, with Jurkat cell RNA spiked in. All receptors come from a human donor in good health. Some libraries in this study had Jurkat cell RNA spiked in. CDR3s include the opening cysteine and the closing phenylalanine or tryptophan. Fields, in order: J gene, D gene, clone size, V gene, CDR3 DNA, CDR3 protein. D genes are given only for firm matches. Rows may omit the clone size; those that give it use once, few, many or a size class.

J: TRBJ2-5
D: -
size: -
V: TRBV12-3/TRBV12-4
DNA: TGTGCCAGCAGTTTAACCGGCACCCAAGAGGCCCAGTACTTC
CDR3: CASSLTGTQEAQYF

J: TRBJ2-5
D: TRBD1
size: many
V: TRBV7-8
DNA: TGTGCCAGCAGCCCCTGGGGGACAGGGGATGAGACCCAGTACTTC
CDR3: CASSPWGTGDETQYF

J: TRBJ2-5
D: TRBD2
size: many
V: TRBV27
DNA: TGTGCCAGCAGTCCAGGGACTAGCGGCCAAGAGACCCAGTACTTC
CDR3: CASSPGTSGQETQYF

J: TRBJ2-3
D: -
size: many
V: TRBV6-1
DNA: TGTGCCAGCAGTGGGCTGGGGGTGGCAGATACGCAGTATTTT
CDR3: CASSGLGVADTQYF

J: TRBJ1-2
D: -
size: -
V: TRBV5-4
DNA: TGTGCCAGCAGCTTTGTCCGGGGATTCAGCTATGGCTACACCTTC
CDR3: CASSFVRGFSYGYTF

J: TRBJ2-7
D: TRBD1
size: few
V: TRBV5-5
DNA: TGTGCCAGCAGCCCCACACTCGTACAGGGGTTCTACGAGCAGTACTTC
CDR3: CASSPTLVQGFYEQYF

J: TRBJ1-1
D: -
size: many
V: TRBV13
DNA: TGTGCCAGCAGTACCCGGACTGGGGCTCCGAACACTGAAGCTTTCTTT
CDR3: CASSTRTGAPNTEAFF

J: TRBJ2-1
D: TRBD2
size: -
V: TRBV30
DNA: TGTGCCTGGTCTAGGGCGGGAGGAAGCGAGCAGTTCTTC
CDR3: CAWSRAGGSEQFF

J: TRBJ1-1
D: -
size: -
V: TRBV19
DNA: TGTGCCAGTAGTGCCGACACCCGGAACACTGAAGCTTTCTTT
CDR3: CASSADTRNTEAFF

J: TRBJ2-7
D: -
size: few
V: TRBV10-3
DNA: TGTGCCATCAGTGAGTCTGGAGGGGTGGACGAGCAGTACTTC
CDR3: CAISESGGVDEQYF

J: TRBJ2-4
D: -
size: many
V: TRBV7-9
DNA: TGTGCCAGCAGCTCAACCAGGGAATTCGACATTCAGTACTTC
CDR3: CASSSTREFDIQYF

J: TRBJ2-1
D: TRBD2
size: -
V: TRBV6-4
DNA: TGTGCCAGCAGTGACTCCGGGACTAGGTCCTACAATGAGCGGTTCTTC
CDR3: CASSDSGTRSYNERFF

J: TRBJ1-1
D: -
size: -
V: TRBV7-6
DNA: TGTGCCAGCAGCTCTACCCCCATGAGCACTGAAGCTTCCTTT
CDR3: CASSSTPMSTEASF

J: TRBJ1-2
D: TRBD1
size: once
V: TRBV7-9
DNA: TGTGCCAGCACCAAGGACAGGGTATATGGCTACACCTTC
CDR3: CASTKDRVYGYTF

J: TRBJ1-1
D: -
size: many
V: TRBV30
DNA: TGTGCCTGGAGTGTAGAGGGTTCGACTGAAGCTTTCTTT
CDR3: CAWSVEGSTEAFF

J: TRBJ2-5
D: -
size: -
V: TRBV2
DNA: TGTGCCAGCAGTGACAACAAAGAGACCCAGTACTTC
CDR3: CASSDNKETQYF

J: TRBJ2-1
D: -
size: -
V: TRBV27
DNA: TGTGCCAGCACCTCGCCCGTTGCCTACAATGAGCAGCTCTTC
CDR3: CASTSPVAYNEQLF

J: TRBJ1-1
D: -
size: few
V: TRBV3-1
DNA: TGTGCCAGCAGCCAAGTCAGGGGCCCTGAAGCTTTCTTT
CDR3: CASSQVRGPEAFF

J: TRBJ2-1
D: -
size: few
V: TRBV7-9
DNA: TGTGCCAGCAGCTTAGGCGCAGATGAGCAGTTCTTC
CDR3: CASSLGADEQFF

J: TRBJ2-7
D: -
size: -
V: TRBV9
DNA: TGTGCCAGCAGCGTAGGTCTCGAGCAGTACTTC
CDR3: CASSVGLEQYF

J: TRBJ2-2
D: -
size: few
V: TRBV11-1
DNA: TGTGCCAGCAGCTTAGCGTTCCTCAACACCGGGGAGCTGTTTTTT
CDR3: CASSLAFLNTGELFF

J: TRBJ2-7
D: -
size: -
V: TRBV19
DNA: TGTGCCAGTAGTACTCCGGGACATCCCCTGGGCGAGCAGTACTTC
CDR3: CASSTPGHPLGEQYF

J: TRBJ1-1
D: -
size: many
V: TRBV4-3
DNA: TGCGCCAGCAGCCAAGGTTGGGGGGCGGATGACACTGAAGCTTTCTTT
CDR3: CASSQGWGADDTEAFF

J: TRBJ1-1
D: TRBD1
size: -
V: TRBV27
DNA: TGTGCCAGCAGCTTCGGGACAGGGTCGTGGACTGAAGCTTTCTTT
CDR3: CASSFGTGSWTEAFF

J: TRBJ2-1
D: -
size: few
V: TRBV6-2/TRBV6-3
DNA: TGTGCCAGCAGTTCGGGAGTTAACTACAATGAGCAGTTCTTC
CDR3: CASSSGVNYNEQFF

J: TRBJ2-3
D: -
size: few
V: TRBV9
DNA: TGTGCCAGCAGCGTAGACGGGGAACTCACAGATACGCAGTATTTT
CDR3: CASSVDGELTDTQYF

J: TRBJ2-5
D: -
size: few
V: TRBV6-1
DNA: TGTGCCAGCAGTAACTGGACAGAAGGAGTCGGGACCCAGTACTTC
CDR3: CASSNWTEGVGTQYF

J: TRBJ1-4
D: TRBD1
size: -
V: TRBV7-9
DNA: TGTGCCAGCAGCGACGCCGCGACAGGGAATGAAAAACTGTTTTTT
CDR3: CASSDAATGNEKLFF

J: TRBJ2-7
D: -
size: few
V: TRBV7-2
DNA: TGTGCCAGCAGCTTAGTGGGAGCGGGGCAGGGGGCTCGCTACGAGCAGTACTTC
CDR3: CASSLVGAGQGARYEQYF

J: TRBJ1-1
D: TRBD1
size: -
V: TRBV4-3
DNA: TGCGCCAGCAGCCCGCGGACAGGGGAGGTTGAAGCTTCCTTT
CDR3: CASSPRTGEVEASF

J: TRBJ2-1
D: -
size: few
V: TRBV29-1
DNA: TGCAGCGTGGGGGTAAGGGCCTCTGAGCAGTTCTTC
CDR3: CSVGVRASEQFF